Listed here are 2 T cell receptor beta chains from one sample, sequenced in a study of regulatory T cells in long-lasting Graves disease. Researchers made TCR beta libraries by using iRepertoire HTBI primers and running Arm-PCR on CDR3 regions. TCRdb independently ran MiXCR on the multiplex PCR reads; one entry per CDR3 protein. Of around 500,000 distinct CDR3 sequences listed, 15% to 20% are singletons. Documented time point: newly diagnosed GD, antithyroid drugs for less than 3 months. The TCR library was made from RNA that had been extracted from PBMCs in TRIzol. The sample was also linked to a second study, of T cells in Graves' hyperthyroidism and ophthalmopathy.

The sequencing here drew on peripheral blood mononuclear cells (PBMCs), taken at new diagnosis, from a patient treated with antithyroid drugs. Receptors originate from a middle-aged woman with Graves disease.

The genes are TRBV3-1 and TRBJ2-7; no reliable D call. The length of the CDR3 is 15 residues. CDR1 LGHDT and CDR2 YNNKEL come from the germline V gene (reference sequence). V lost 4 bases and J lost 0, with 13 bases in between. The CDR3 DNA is TGTGCCAGCAGCCCAATTACCGTAAGCTCCTACGAGCAGTACTTC. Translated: CASSPITVSSYEQYF.

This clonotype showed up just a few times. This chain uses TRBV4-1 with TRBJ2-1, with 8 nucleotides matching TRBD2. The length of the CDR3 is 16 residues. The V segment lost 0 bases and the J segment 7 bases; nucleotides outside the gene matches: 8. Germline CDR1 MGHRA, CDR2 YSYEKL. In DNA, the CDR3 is TGCGCCAGCAGCCAAGATCTAGGCGGGGGGATGAATGAGCAGTTCTTC. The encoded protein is CASSQDLGGGMNEQFF.